The 26 T cell receptor beta chains presented below share a single source sample, sequenced in a study of cytomegalovirus exposure and HLA in healthy donors. 60 Vbeta and 13 Jbeta primers were used in PCR. TCRdb keeps only in-frame clones here, not all; method: immunoSEQ multiplex PCR. The sample gives roughly 230,000 clones, around 90% of which show up once; approximately 1.5% is in the top ten. Sequenced: PBMCs. These TCRs come from a girl aged 2-10 years in good health and CMV-seronegative.

V gene TRBV5-6 combines with J gene TRBJ2-5, with 8 bases lining up with TRBD1. Losses at the gene ends were 4 bases for V and 4 bases for J; bases not matched to a gene: 3. Germline V lookup: CDR1 SGHDT, CDR2 YYEEEE. The CDR3 covers 13 residues. CDR3 loop: CASSPGGGETQYF. CDR3 sequence (DNA): TGTGCCAGCAGCCCAGGGGGCGGAGAGACCCAGTACTTC.

This chain connects TRBV2 to TRBJ2-5; possible D gene TRBD2, 6 bases. The germline V gene has CDR1 SNHLY and CDR2 FYNNEI. The CDR3 covers 12 residues. The ends were cut back, 7 bases at V and 3 bases at J, with 9 bases in the middle. As DNA, the CDR3 is TGTGCCAGCATGGGACTGGAAGAGACCCAGTACTTC. It codes for CASMGLEETQYF.

CDR3 amino acids: CASSLDRDNEQYF. In DNA, the CDR3 is TGCGCCAGCAGCTTGGACAGGGACAACGAGCAGTACTTC. The V gene is TRBV5-1, the J gene TRBJ2-7, with D maybe TRBD1 (6 bases). Trimming removed 0 bases at V and 5 bases at J, with 9 bases between. The CDR3 sequence is 13 residues long. Germline assignment: CDR1 SGHRS and CDR2 YFSETQ.

V gene TRBV12-2 combines with J gene TRBJ1-1; TRBD1, as called in the table, went unchecked against the DNA. TRBV12-2 is reported as a pseudogene. This CDR3 spans 16 amino acids. Written as DNA, the CDR3 is TGTGCAAGTCGCTCTCATTCGGGACACCCGAACACTGAAGCTTTCTTT. Translating it yields CASRSHSGHPNTEAFF.

For this clone: Other DNA sequences from this sample encode an identical CDR3 as well. V usage is TRBV9 and J usage is TRBJ2-2; the match to TRBD1 covers 7 bases. V shed 2 bases and J 0 bases; nucleotides not matched to a gene: 1. The CDR3 runs to 15 residues. Germline V lookup: CDR1 SGDLS, CDR2 YYNGEE. The CDR3 loop reads CASSVQGANTGELFF. CDR3 nucleotide sequence: TGTGCCAGCAGCGTGCAGGGGGCGAACACCGGGGAGCTGTTTTTT.

This chain uses TRBV13 with TRBJ2-7, with a weak D call TRBD2 (6 bases). CDR1 is PRHDT and CDR2 is FYEKMQ in the germline V gene (reference sequence). The CDR3 runs 13 residues. With 5 bases removed from V and 2 bases from J, the gap between germline ends came to 10 bases. The CDR3 bases are TGTGCCAGCAGCCGGGAGTCGACCTACGAGCAGTACTTC. It translates to CASSRESTYEQYF.

This chain connects TRBV7-8 to TRBJ2-1, with 9 bases that match TRBD1. The germline CDR1 and CDR2 sequences are SGHVS and FQNEAQ. V lost 5 bases, J lost 6 bases, and 5 bases stayed unmatched. This CDR3 has 14 amino acids. For the CDR3, the DNA is TGTGCCAGCAGCCTCGACAGGGGGGGCAATGAGCAGTTCTTC. Its protein is CASSLDRGGNEQFF.

The chain employs TRBV4-1 and TRBJ2-7; tentatively, D is TRBD1 (6 bases). The V gene's germline CDR1 is MGHRA and CDR2 YSYEKL. V lost 2 bases and J 2 bases, leaving 19 bases between the germline ends. The CDR3 sequence is 17 residues long. CDR3 region: CASSQPPSTRDTYEQYF. CDR3 DNA: TGCGCCAGCAGCCAACCTCCGTCTACCCGGGACACCTACGAGCAGTACTTC.

The chain couples TRBV5-5 to TRBJ1-4; 10 nucleotides line up with TRBD1. Germline assignment: CDR1 SGHKS and CDR2 YYEKEE (reference sequence). The CDR3 totals 14 residues. V shed 3 bases and J 7 bases; nucleotides not matched to a gene: 3. The CDR3 region is CASSYGTGVEKLFF. CDR3 DNA: TGTGCCAGCAGCTACGGGACAGGGGTTGAAAAACTGTTTTTT.

This chain links TRBV4-1 with TRBJ2-1, with 9 bases matching TRBD1. V shed 1 base and J 7 bases; nucleotides not matched to a gene: 14. Germline-derived CDR1 and CDR2 are MGHRA and YSYEKL. The CDR3 covers 18 residues. The CDR3 DNA reads as TGCGCCAGCAGCCAAGTGGGGAGTACCGGGACAGGGAGGAATGAGCAGTTCTTC. Protein sequence: CASSQVGSTGTGRNEQFF.

There are a few counts of this clone. The sample contains more than one DNA sequence encoding this CDR3. This chain connects TRBV9 to TRBJ2-7, with D possibly being TRBD2 (5 bases). The V and J ends lost 0 bases and 1 base respectively, with 5 bases between them. The CDR3 runs 13 residues. Germline lookup yields CDR1 SGDLS and CDR2 YYNGEE. CDR3 amino acids: CASSVGTSYEQYF. CDR3 in DNA: TGTGCCAGCAGCGTAGGGACTTCCTACGAGCAGTACTTC.

This sequence joins TRBV10-1 and TRBJ2-7; D remains unclear. CDR3 size: 12 residues. V was pared by 3 bases and J by 0 bases, with 3 bases between. The germline CDR1 and CDR2 sequences are WNHNN and SYGVQD (reference sequence). CDR3 sequence reads: CASSDSSYEQYF. As DNA, the CDR3 is TGCGCCAGCAGTGACAGCTCCTACGAGCAGTACTTC.

The rearrangement uses TRBV29-1 and TRBJ1-2; tentatively, D is TRBD1 (5 bases). V lost 0 bases and J lost 6, with 11 bases in between. CDR1 is SQVTM and CDR2 is ANQGSEA in the germline V gene. CDR3 length: 13 amino acids. The CDR3 region is CSVEDAGGDGYTF. The CDR3 DNA is TGCAGCGTTGAAGACGCGGGAGGGGATGGCTACACCTTC.

The chain employs TRBV7-9 and TRBJ2-1; TRBD2 matches at 10 bases. The CDR3 sequence is 16 residues long. CDR1 and CDR2 from the germline V gene are SEHNR and FQNEAQ (reference sequence). J lost 5 bases, V lost 4 bases, and 8 bases had no gene match. CDR3: CASSSHRTSGNNEQFF. As DNA, the CDR3 is TGTGCCAGCAGCTCCCATCGGACTAGCGGAAACAATGAGCAGTTCTTC.

J is TRBJ2-3 and V is TRBV10-2, with TRBD2 identical over 10 bases. The CDR3 is 16 amino acids. The junction had 6 bases not matched to a gene; V was cut back by 4 bases and J by 2 bases. CDR1 is WSHSY, CDR2 SAAADI, per germline. The CDR3 DNA is TGCGCCAGCAGTGGGACACTAGCGGGGTACACAGATACGCAGTATTTT. Its translation: CASSGTLAGYTDTQYF.

The CDR3 DNA follows: TGTGCCAGCAGCCAGTCAGGGGCAGCCTACGAGCAGTACTTC. As protein: CASSQSGAAYEQYF. This chain uses TRBV5-4 with TRBJ2-7, with D possibly TRBD1 on 6 matching bases. This CDR3 has 14 amino acids. Germline CDR1 is SGHNT and CDR2 is YYREEE (reference sequence). Trimming shortened V by 4 bases and J by 2 bases, and 13 bases separated the two germline ends. The full variable domain, its missing parts supplied by reference TRBV5-4 and TRBJ2-7, is ETGVTQSPTHLIKTRGQQVTLRCSSQSGHNTVSWYQQALGQGPQFIFQYYREEENGRGNFPPRFSGLQFPNYSSELNVNALELDDSALYLCASSQSGAAYEQYFGPGTRLTVT.

The genes are TRBV6-5 and TRBJ1-4; D possibly corresponds to TRBD1 (5 bases). V was shortened by 5 bases and J by 4 bases, with 14 bases between the two germline ends. CDR1 and CDR2 from the germline V gene are MNHEY and SVGAGI. This CDR3 region has 15 residues. CDR3 sequence: CASSPGEPHNEKLFF. CDR3 coding DNA: TGTGCCAGCAGTCCGGGGGAGCCTCATAATGAAAAACTGTTTTTT.

The V gene is TRBV6-5, the J gene TRBJ2-3; D possibly corresponds to TRBD2 (5 bases). CDR1 and CDR2 (germline): MNHEY, SVGAGI. The CDR3 spans 14 residues. V lost 2 bases and J lost 1, with 7 bases in between. For the CDR3, the DNA is TGTGCCAGCAGTTACAATAGCGGCACAGATACGCAGTATTTT. Translating gives CASSYNSGTDTQYF.

The chain couples TRBV4-2 to TRBJ2-1; 11 nucleotides line up with TRBD2. After removal of 0 bases from V and 8 bases from J, the junction contained 18 bases not matched to a gene. CDR1 and CDR2 from the germline V gene are LGHNA and YNFKEQ. There are 20 residues in the CDR3. The CDR3 loop reads CASSQDMNLLTSGSGDEQFF. The CDR3 DNA reads as TGTGCCAGCAGCCAAGATATGAACCTACTTACTAGCGGGAGTGGGGATGAGCAGTTCTTC.

The V gene is TRBV7-8, the J gene TRBJ1-5, with D hard to call. Germline V CDR1 and CDR2: SGHVS, FQNEAQ. V was shortened by 5 bases and J by 7 bases, with 18 bases between the two germline ends. The CDR3 is 15 amino acids. Here the CDR3 reads CASSPRRGGPQPQHF. CDR3 DNA: TGTGCCAGCAGCCCTCGACGGGGAGGGCCCCAGCCCCAGCATTTT.

The V gene is TRBV7-2, the J gene TRBJ2-5; TRBD2 is a possible D gene (5 bases). This CDR3 has 15 amino acids. CDR1 SGHTA and CDR2 FQGNSA come from the germline V gene. Between the trimmed V and J ends, which lost 1 base and 5 bases, there was a span of 14 bases. The CDR3 loop reads CASSLDGNLYETQYF. The CDR3 DNA follows: TGTGCCAGCAGCTTAGACGGGAATCTGTATGAGACCCAGTACTTC.

The chain uses TRBV7-3 and TRBJ1-5; 7 nucleotides line up with TRBD1. V dropped 2 bases and J dropped 3; count of bases not matched to a gene: 7. CDR3 length: 16 amino acids. The germline V gene encodes CDR1 SGHTA and CDR2 FQGTGA. CDR3 sequence: CASSLGGTANNQPQHF. CDR3 nucleotides: TGTGCCAGCAGCTTAGGGGGGACAGCAAACAATCAGCCCCAGCATTTT.

The chain recombines TRBV29-1 with TRBJ2-5; possible D gene TRBD2, 6 bases. Trimming pared 4 bases from V and 2 bases from J, leaving 14 bases between. Germline V gene sequence: CDR1 SQVTM, CDR2 ANQGSEA. The CDR3 extends over 14 amino acids. CDR3 sequence reads: CSVVLGGRQETQYF. In nucleotides, the CDR3 is TGCAGCGTTGTCTTGGGGGGACGACAAGAGACCCAGTACTTC.

This chain joins TRBV9 and TRBJ2-3; TRBD2 aligns across 7 bases. Germline lookup yields CDR1 SGDLS and CDR2 YYNGEE. The CDR3 totals 15 residues. V was pared by 4 bases and J by 0 bases, with 5 bases of the junction left unmatched. CDR3 amino acids: CASSKWGGSTDTQYF. The CDR3 DNA reads TGTGCCAGCAGCAAGTGGGGGGGTAGCACAGATACGCAGTATTTT. Based on the CDR3 plus reference TRBV9 and TRBJ2-3, the full variable domain is DSGVTQTPKHLITATGQRVTLRCSPRSGDLSVYWYQQSLDQGLQFLIQYYNGEERAKGNILERFSAQQFPDLHSELNLSSLELGDSALYFCASSKWGGSTDTQYFGPGTRLTVL.

The chain has TRBV5-6 and TRBJ1-2, with 9 bases lining up with TRBD1. J lost 7 bases, V lost 1 base, and 11 bases had no gene match. The CDR3 length is 16 residues. Germline V CDR1 and CDR2: SGHDT, YYEEEE. The DNA of the CDR3 is TGTGCCAGCAGCTTGAACCGAGGACAGGGGATTGCTGGCTACACCTTC. It encodes CASSLNRGQGIAGYTF.

The rearrangement uses TRBV5-6 and TRBJ2-7, with 10 bases aligning to TRBD1. The CDR3 has 13 amino acids. CDR1 and CDR2 (germline): SGHDT, YYEEEE. With 5 bases clipped from V and 7 bases from J, the junction kept 6 bases outside the gene matches. CDR3 bases: TGTGCCAGCAGTTGGGACAGGGGTATAGAGCAGTACTTC. Translating it yields CASSWDRGIEQYF.